This is a list of T cell receptor beta chains from one sample in a study of spatial heterogeneity in lung cancer. TCRdb independently ran MiXCR on the 5' RACE reads; one entry per CDR3 protein. The table records about 20,000 distinct CDR3 sequences, 5.8% of them present only once. Here the sequenced sample was PBMCs, taken at surgery. These receptor sequences come from a male donor with early-stage non-small cell lung cancer. Both conserved end residues are part of each CDR3. D genes are given only for firm matches. The size of a clone is reported for some rows only, either as once, few or many, or as a class for expanded clones.

medium-sized	.	TRBV20-1	TRBJ2-6	CSAVGRTASGANVLTF	TGCAGTGCCGTCGGACGGACCGCCTCTGGGGCCAACGTCCTGACTTTC
many	.	TRBV25-1	TRBJ2-6	CASSEPPGSGANVLTF	TGTGCCAGCAGTGAGCCTCCGGGCTCTGGGGCCAACGTCCTGACTTTC
.	.	TRBV18	TRBJ1-4	CASSPQRTNGKLFF	TGTGCCAGCTCACCACAGCGTACTAATGGAAAACTGTTTTTT
medium-sized	.	TRBV3-1	TRBJ1-1	CASSHQGMNTEAFF	TGTGCCAGCAGCCACCAGGGGATGAACACTGAAGCTTTCTTT
.	.	TRBV3-1	TRBJ2-3	CASSQDGPRADTQYF	TGTGCCAGCAGCCAAGATGGCCCGAGGGCAGATACGCAGTATTTT
few	.	TRBV5-4	TRBJ2-5	CASSLGGGGETQYF	TGTGCCAGCAGCTTGGGTGGGGGCGGAGAGACCCAGTACTTC
many	.	TRBV6-5	TRBJ2-6	CASSQLGGLAGANVLTF	TGTGCCAGCAGTCAGCTGGGGGGGCTTGCTGGGGCCAACGTCCTGACTTTC
.	.	TRBV19	TRBJ1-5	CASSIGYRTGNQPQHF	TGTGCCAGTAGTATAGGGTACCGCACAGGGAATCAGCCCCAGCATTTT
many	TRBD1	TRBV7-9	TRBJ2-1	CASRRTGANEQFF	TGTGCCAGCAGGCGGACAGGGGCGAATGAGCAGTTCTTC
many	TRBD1	TRBV2	TRBJ2-5	CASRIWDRGETQYF	TGTGCCAGCAGGATCTGGGACAGGGGTGAGACCCAGTACTTC
many	.	TRBV18	TRBJ2-7	CASSPIYSAYEQYF	TGTGCCAGCTCACCTATTTACAGTGCCTACGAGCAGTACTTC
many	.	TRBV7-2	TRBJ1-3	CASSLTYSGNTIYF	TGTGCCAGCAGCTTAACCTACTCTGGAAACACCATATATTTT
many	TRBD1	TRBV29-1	TRBJ1-1	CSVPVWGTGEAFF	TGCAGCGTTCCCGTTTGGGGGACAGGAGAAGCTTTCTTT
few	TRBD1	TRBV7-2	TRBJ1-3	CASSFGQGGTGNTIYF	TGTGCCAGCAGCTTTGGACAGGGTGGAACTGGAAACACCATATATTTT
many	.	TRBV20-1	TRBJ2-7	CSASATGTGFYEQYF	TGCAGTGCTAGTGCTACCGGGACGGGATTCTACGAGCAGTACTTC
many	.	TRBV28	TRBJ1-3	CASSKVNTIYF	TGTGCCAGCAGCAAGGTTAACACCATATATTTT
many	TRBD1	TRBV9	TRBJ2-3	CASSARQGPTDTQYF	TGTGCCAGCAGCGCTAGACAGGGACCGACAGATACGCAGTATTTT
many	TRBD1	TRBV18	TRBJ2-1	CASSPGRMGTGFNEQFF	TGTGCCAGCTCACCGGGTCGAATGGGGACAGGTTTTAATGAGCAGTTCTTC
many	.	TRBV5-4	TRBJ1-1	CASKRGFGENTEAFF	TGTGCCAGCAAAAGGGGGTTTGGAGAGAACACTGAAGCTTTCTTT
many	TRBD2	TRBV11-2	TRBJ2-3	CASSLVGVPRTSGGAIDTQYF	TGTGCCAGCAGCTTAGTGGGGGTCCCCCGGACTAGCGGGGGGGCCATAGATACGCAGTATTTT
many	.	TRBV6-5	TRBJ1-2	CASSYSGGGYTF	TGTGCCAGCAGTTACTCAGGGGGTGGCTACACCTTC
many	.	TRBV5-1	TRBJ2-1	CASSPSRGEQFF	TGCGCCAGCAGCCCGTCTAGGGGTGAGCAGTTCTTC
many	.	TRBV20-1	TRBJ2-2	CSASRGTGELFF	TGCAGTGCTAGTAGAGGCACCGGGGAGCTGTTTTTT
many	.	TRBV28	TRBJ2-7	CASSPGSLSGEQYF	TGTGCCAGCAGCCCCGGGAGCCTGTCGGGAGAGCAGTACTTC
many	.	TRBV7-9	TRBJ2-7	CASSRTDVHEQYF	TGTGCCAGCAGCCGGACAGACGTTCACGAGCAGTACTTC
.	.	TRBV6-5	TRBJ2-5	CASSYKLMETQYF	TGTGCCAGCAGTTACAAGTTAATGGAGACCCAGTACTTC
many	TRBD1	TRBV2	TRBJ1-5	CASNLGQSGNQPQHF	TGTGCCAGCAACCTGGGACAGTCGGGCAATCAGCCCCAGCATTTT
many	.	TRBV7-2	TRBJ2-1	CASSSAPSVFEQFF	TGTGCCAGCAGCTCAGCTCCTTCGGTCTTCGAGCAGTTCTTC
.	TRBD1	TRBV28	TRBJ1-2	CASLNTGGGYGYTF	TGTGCCAGCCTTAACACAGGGGGCGGCTATGGCTACACCTTC
medium-sized	TRBD2	TRBV27	TRBJ2-7	CASRGPSGSIYEQYF	TGTGCCAGCAGGGGCCCTAGCGGGAGCATCTACGAGCAGTACTTC
many	TRBD1	TRBV13	TRBJ1-2	CASSYGQGSYGYTF	TGTGCCAGCAGCTATGGACAGGGATCCTATGGCTACACCTTC
.	.	TRBV7-9	TRBJ2-3	CASSTSAGTDTQYF	TGTGCCAGCAGCACTTCGGCGGGCACAGATACGCAGTATTTT
many	.	TRBV28	TRBJ1-1	CASSLTQGRGAFF	TGTGCCAGCAGTTTAACCCAGGGGAGGGGAGCTTTCTTT
few	.	TRBV5-5	TRBJ2-1	CASSLGPSSYNEQFF	TGTGCCAGCAGCCTGGGACCGAGCTCCTACAATGAGCAGTTCTTC
many	.	TRBV7-9	TRBJ1-2	CASSPPVDGYTF	TGTGCCAGCAGCCCCCCCGTGGATGGCTACACCTTC
.	.	TRBV5-4	TRBJ1-1	CASSRSTENTEAFF	TGTGCCAGCAGCCGATCTACAGAGAACACTGAAGCTTTCTTT
.	.	TRBV6-5	TRBJ1-1	CASSYYPPPGQTEAFF	TGTGCCAGCAGTTACTACCCACCCCCGGGGCAGACTGAAGCTTTCTTT
many	.	TRBV4-1	TRBJ2-1	CASSQAGLRIYNEQFF	TGCGCCAGCAGCCAAGCGGGGCTCCGGATCTACAATGAGCAGTTCTTC
medium-sized	.	TRBV23-1	TRBJ2-3	CASSQGGTDTQYF	TGCGCCAGCAGTCAAGGGGGCACAGATACGCAGTATTTT
many	.	TRBV6-7	TRBJ2-7	CASDPEPRSSYEQYF	TGTGCCAGCGACCCCGAACCCAGAAGCTCCTACGAGCAGTACTTC